This TCR beta chain stems from a study of graft-versus-host responses after intestinal transplantation. CDR3 length: 14 amino acids. Germline values: CDR1 SGHNT, CDR2 YYREEE (reference sequence). V gave up 2 bases and J gave up 5 bases, with 11 bases separating them. Concerning this clone itself: As yet, its antigen is unknown.

TCRdb's table, derived via immunoSEQ multiplex PCR, lists solely in-frame clones and lacks some. The sample holds about 90,000 clones; about 91% are singletons and the top ten take around 0.53%. The sequence was obtained from a human donor who received an intestinal transplant. This chain joins TRBV5-4 and TRBJ2-1; tentative D call: TRBD2 (5 bases). The sequencing used unstimulated CD8+ T cells sorted from spleen or lymph node cells, collected before intestinal transplant. CDR3 nucleotide sequence: TGTGCCAGCAGCTTTCCTGACGGGAACAATGAGCAGTTCTTC. Its protein product is CASSFPDGNNEQFF.